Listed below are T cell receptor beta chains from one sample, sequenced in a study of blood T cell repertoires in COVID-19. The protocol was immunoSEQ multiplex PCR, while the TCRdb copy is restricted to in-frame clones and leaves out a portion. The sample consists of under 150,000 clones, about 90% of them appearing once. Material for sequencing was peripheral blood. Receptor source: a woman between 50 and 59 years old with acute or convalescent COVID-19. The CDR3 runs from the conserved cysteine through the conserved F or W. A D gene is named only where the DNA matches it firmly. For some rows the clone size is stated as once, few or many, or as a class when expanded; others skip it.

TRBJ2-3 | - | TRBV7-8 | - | TGTGCCAGCAGCTCCGGTACGGGTAGCGTTAGCACAGATACGCAGTATTTT | CASSSGTGSVSTDTQYF
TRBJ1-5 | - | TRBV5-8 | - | TGTGCCAGCAGCTTGAGTTCGACACCTAGCAATCAGCCCCAGCATTTT | CASSLSSTPSNQPQHF
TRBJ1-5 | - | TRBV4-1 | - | TGCGCCAGCAGCCAAGATCCGGCGGGGCAGCCCCAGCATTTT | CASSQDPAGQPQHF
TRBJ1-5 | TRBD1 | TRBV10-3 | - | TGTGCCATCAGTGGACAGGGGGATCAGCCCCAGCATTTT | CAISGQGDQPQHF
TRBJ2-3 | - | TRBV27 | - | TGTGCCAGCAGTTTATCTTACGGTAGGGGACTGAGCACAGATACGCAGTATTTT | CASSLSYGRGLSTDTQYF
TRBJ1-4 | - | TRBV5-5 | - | TGTGCCAGCAGACCAGGGACACCGGAAAGGAATGAAAAACTGTTTTTT | CASRPGTPERNEKLFF
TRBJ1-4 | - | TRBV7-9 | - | TGTGCCAGCAGCTTAGGGACAACGACCTATGAAAAACTGTTTTTT | CASSLGTTTYEKLFF
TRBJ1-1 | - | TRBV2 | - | TGTGCCAGCACCCCGGCGGGGTCGAACACTGAAGCTTTCTTT | CASTPAGSNTEAFF
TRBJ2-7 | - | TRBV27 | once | TGTGCCACCAGGGTGGGAGTTAGCTCCTACGAGCAGTACTTC | CATRVGVSSYEQYF
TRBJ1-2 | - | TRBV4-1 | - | TGCGCCAGCAGCCAAGGGGTGGGGAGTGGTGGCTACACCTTC | CASSQGVGSGGYTF
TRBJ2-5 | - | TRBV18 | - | TGTGCCAGCTCACCAAGACAGCAAGAGACCCAGTACTTC | CASSPRQQETQYF
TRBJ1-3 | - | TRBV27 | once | TGTGCCAGCGGCGGTCTGGCGTCTGGAAACACCATATATTTT | CASGGLASGNTIYF
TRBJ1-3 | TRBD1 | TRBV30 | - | TGTGCCTGGGACAGGGGGCGCCCCGGAAACACCATATATTTT | CAWDRGRPGNTIYF
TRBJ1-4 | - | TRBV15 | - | TGTGCCACCAGCAGTCCCTCAACTAATGAAAAACTGTTTTTT | CATSSPSTNEKLFF
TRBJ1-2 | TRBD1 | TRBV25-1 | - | TGTGCCAGCAGTGGGGAGACAGGGATCTATGGCTACACCTTC | CASSGETGIYGYTF
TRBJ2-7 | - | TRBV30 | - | TGTGCCTGGAGTGTAAGTGTCAGCTACGAGCAGTACTTC | CAWSVSVSYEQYF
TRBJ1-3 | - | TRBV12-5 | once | TGTGCTAGTGGTTTGGCGGGAAACACCATATATTTT | CASGLAGNTIYF
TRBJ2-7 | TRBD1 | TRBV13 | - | TGTGCCAGCAGCCCTACGGGGACAGGGACGTACGAGCAGTACTTC | CASSPTGTGTYEQYF
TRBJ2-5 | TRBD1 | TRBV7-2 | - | TGTGCCAGCAGCTTACCCCGGACAGGAGAGACCCAGTACTTC | CASSLPRTGETQYF
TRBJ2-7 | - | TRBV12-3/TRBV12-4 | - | TGTGCGTGGGGGGGCAGTTCCTACGAGCAGTACTTC | CAWGGSSYEQYF
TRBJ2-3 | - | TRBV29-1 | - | TGCAGCGTCGCAGGGTTGGTCGGCACAGATACGCAGTATTTT | CSVAGLVGTDTQYF
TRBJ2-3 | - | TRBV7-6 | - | TGTGCCAGCACCCTAGGGGGGGGCTCGACAGATACGCAGTATTTT | CASTLGGGSTDTQYF
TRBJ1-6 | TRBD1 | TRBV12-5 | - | TGTGCTAGTGCCTATAAACAGGGGAGTAATTCACCCCTCCACTTT | CASAYKQGSNSPLHF
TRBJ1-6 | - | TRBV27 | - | TGTGCCAGCAGTTATCTTTTACGGGACACTAACTTCTTGGCACCCCTCCACTTT | CASSYLLRDTNFLAPLHF
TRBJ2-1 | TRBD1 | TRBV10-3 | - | TGTGCCATCACTCCGGGGACAGAATACAATGAGCAGTTCTTC | CAITPGTEYNEQFF
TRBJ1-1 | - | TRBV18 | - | TGTGCCAGCTTAAAGGGTCGGGAGGGTCGCACTGAAGCTTTCTTT | CASLKGREGRTEAFF
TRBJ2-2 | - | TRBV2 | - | TGTGCCAGCAGCGCAGAGGCCGGGGAGCTGTTTTTT | CASSAEAGELFF
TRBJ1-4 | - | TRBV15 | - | TGTGCCACCAGCGACGGGGGATCGAGCGAAAAACTGTTTTTT | CATSDGGSSEKLFF
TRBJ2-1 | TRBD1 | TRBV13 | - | TGTGCCAGCAGCTTACGGGACAGGGGTTATGGGGAGCAGTTCTTC | CASSLRDRGYGEQFF
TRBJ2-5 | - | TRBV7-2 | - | TGTGCCAGCAGTAGAAAGACGGGAGAGACCCAGTACTTC | CASSRKTGETQYF
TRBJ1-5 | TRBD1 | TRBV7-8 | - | TGTGCCAGCAGCCCTGACAGGGGGCGAAATCAGCCCCAGCATTTT | CASSPDRGRNQPQHF
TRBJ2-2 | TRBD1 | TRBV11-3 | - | TGTGCCAGCAGCTATCGAGGGGGCGGCGGGGAGCTGTTTTTT | CASSYRGGGGELFF
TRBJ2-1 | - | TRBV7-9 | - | TGTGCCAGCAGCTTTTCAAGCGGCAATGAGCAGTTCTTC | CASSFSSGNEQFF
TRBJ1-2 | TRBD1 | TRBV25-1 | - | TGTGCCAGCAGCGGGGGGACAGGCTCCTACACCTTC | CASSGGTGSYTF
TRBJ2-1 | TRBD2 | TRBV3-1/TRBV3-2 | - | TGTGCCAGCAGCCCCCGTCCCGGGGGGGCCCAGTTCTTC | CASSPRPGGAQFF
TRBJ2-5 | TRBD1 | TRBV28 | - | TGTGCCAGCAGTTCCCATTTACAGGGGCAGGGCCAGTACTTC | CASSSHLQGQGQYF
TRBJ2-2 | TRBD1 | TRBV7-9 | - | TGTGCCAGCAGCTTAGGTCCGGGACAGGTCGGCGCCGGGGAGCTGTTTTTT | CASSLGPGQVGAGELFF